A single sample is the source of the 25 T cell receptor beta chains below, sequenced in a study of blood T cell repertoires in COVID-19 (dated by TCRdb to about 2020). The receptor library was made with the immunoSEQ multiplex PCR assay. Held by TCRdb, this immuneACCESS table contains in-frame sequences only and omits some clones. Under half of the omission traces to an unresolved V gene where checked; the cause of the rest is unknown. Counted in this sample were under 350,000 clones; roughly 86% of them appeared once. 3.5% to 4% of the sample is taken by the ten largest. The specimen sequenced was peripheral blood. All receptors derive from a man aged 18 to 29 with active or convalescent COVID-19.

The chain joins TRBV28 to TRBJ1-3, with a weak D call TRBD1 (5 bases). Looked up from germline, CDR1 is MDHEN and CDR2 is SYDVKM. This CDR3 is 17 amino acids long. V lost 5 bases, J lost 1 base, and 18 bases lay in between. The CDR3 protein is CASSLPWRDASGNTIYF. As DNA, the CDR3 is TGTGCCAGCAGTCTACCTTGGCGGGACGCATCTGGAAACACCATATATTTT.

The chain combines TRBV6-5 with TRBJ2-1, with 8 bases identical to TRBD1. This CDR3 contains 15 residues. In germline, CDR1 is MNHEY, CDR2 SVGAGI. Trimming at V came to 8 bases and at J to 4 bases, leaving 10 bases not matched to a gene. CDR3 in amino acids: CASCPGGGGYNEQFF. For the CDR3, the DNA is TGTGCCAGCTGCCCAGGGGGCGGAGGGTACAATGAGCAGTTCTTC.

The chain links TRBV4-1 to TRBJ2-7; D may be TRBD2 (6 bases). Germline V gene lookup returns CDR1 MGHRA and CDR2 YSYEKL. Deletions cut 0 bases from V and 4 bases from J, with 16 bases between. There are 16 residues in the CDR3. CDR3: CASSQDAQEGHYEQYF. CDR3 bases: TGCGCCAGCAGCCAAGACGCACAGGAGGGTCATTACGAGCAGTACTTC.

This sequence joins TRBV5-6 and TRBJ2-5; 9 bases agree with TRBD2. The germline gives CDR1 SGHDT, CDR2 YYEEEE. After removal of 4 bases from V and 4 bases from J, the junction contained 8 bases not matched to a gene. This CDR3 contains 15 residues. The CDR3 protein is CASSAFAGGRETQYF. The CDR3, as DNA: TGTGCCAGCAGCGCCTTTGCGGGGGGGAGAGAGACCCAGTACTTC.

The CDR3 DNA sequence: TGTGCCAGCAGCTTCGGTCTAGGAGCTTTCTTT. This sequence encodes CASSFGLGAFF. The rearrangement uses TRBV7-6 and TRBJ1-1; no clear D. The CDR3 has 11 residues. Looked up from germline, CDR1 is SGHVS and CDR2 is FNYEAQ. Trimming left V 3 bases short and J 10 bases short, with 9 bases between.

The chain links TRBV10-2 to TRBJ1-1; 11 positions agree with TRBD1. This CDR3 comprises 12 residues. Germline trimming cut 11 bases from V and 4 bases from J; bases unmatched to any gene: 3. Germline V lookup: CDR1 WSHSY, CDR2 SAAADI. As DNA, the CDR3 is TGCGCCGGGGGACAGGGGGTCACTGAAGCTTTCTTT. Translating it yields CAGGQGVTEAFF.

The chain employs TRBV5-1 and TRBJ2-3; D is undetermined. The CDR3 totals 13 residues. Trimming left V 1 base short and J 2 bases short, with 5 bases between. Germline CDR1 SGHRS, CDR2 YFSETQ. The CDR3 DNA reads as TGCGCCAGCAGCTTGACGGTCACAGATACGCAGTATTTT. This encodes CASSLTVTDTQYF.

In nucleotides, the CDR3 is TGTGCCAGCAGTACAGGGAGAAGGAAAGATACGCAGTATTTT. Protein product: CASSTGRRKDTQYF. The chain is built from TRBV6-5 and TRBJ2-3; TRBD1 is a possible D gene (6 bases). This CDR3 spans 14 amino acids. V dropped 5 bases and J dropped 5 bases, with 14 bases sitting between them. Germline V gene lookup returns CDR1 MNHEY and CDR2 SVGAGI.

The J gene is TRBJ2-7, the V gene TRBV27, with D tentatively TRBD1 (6 bases). This CDR3 spans 14 amino acids. The germline CDR1 and CDR2 sequences are MNHEY and SMNVEV (reference sequence). V lost 6 bases to trimming and J lost 0 bases, with 12 bases between them. CDR3 nucleotides: TGTGCCAGCAGGGCAGGGGCGAGCTCCTACGAGCAGTACTTC. Translating it yields CASRAGASSYEQYF.

This chain links TRBV7-9 with TRBJ2-1; 9 bases align to TRBD1. Germline V gene sequence: CDR1 SEHNR, CDR2 FQNEAQ (reference sequence). V lost 0 bases and J lost 10; bases outside the gene matches: 7. This CDR3 spans 15 amino acids. This CDR3 is CASSLAGQGLGEQFF. In DNA form, the CDR3 reads TGTGCCAGCAGCTTAGCGGGACAGGGCCTAGGGGAGCAGTTCTTC.

This chain uses TRBV28 with TRBJ2-1; possibly TRBD2 for D (5 bases). CDR1 is MDHEN, CDR2 SYDVKM, per germline. The CDR3 sequence is 15 residues long. V was clipped by 6 bases and J by 4 bases, with 16 bases between them. The CDR3 coding sequence is TGTGCCAGCAGGGACTCCAAAGCGTTATACAATGAGCAGTTCTTC. Translating gives CASRDSKALYNEQFF. Based on the CDR3 plus reference TRBV28 and TRBJ2-1, the full variable domain is DVKVTQSSRYLVKRTGEKVFLECVQDMDHENMFWYRQDPGLGLRLIYFSYDVKMKEKGDIPEGYSVSREKKERFSLILESASTNQTSMYLCASRDSKALYNEQFFGPGTRLTVL.

The chain has TRBV19 and TRBJ1-2; 10 nucleotides align to TRBD1. The ends lost 3 bases at V and 1 base at J; junction bases unmatched: 8. Germline CDR1 and CDR2: LNHDA and SQIVND (reference sequence). This CDR3 region has 17 residues. Written as DNA, the CDR3 is TGTGCCAGTAGTATTGGGACAGGGGCAGGAGTTAACTATGGCTACACCTTC. This encodes CASSIGTGAGVNYGYTF.

This clone was recorded once. This rearrangement joins TRBV5-6 to TRBJ2-3, with 11 bases fitting TRBD1. The V and J ends lost 4 bases and 6 bases, in that order; junction bases with no gene match: 7. CDR3 size: 15 residues. CDR1 and CDR2 (germline): SGHDT, YYEEEE. The DNA of the CDR3 is TGTGCCAGCAGCGTGGGACAGGGGGTCGTGGATACGCAGTATTTT. As protein: CASSVGQGVVDTQYF.

The rearrangement links TRBV5-1 to TRBJ1-2, with D possibly matching TRBD1 (5 bases). Trimming removed 2 bases at V and 4 bases at J, with 15 bases between. The CDR3 length is 15 residues. In germline, CDR1 is SGHRS, CDR2 YFSETQ. The CDR3 spells CASSLMTDAFYGYTF. For the CDR3, the DNA is TGCGCCAGCAGCTTAATGACAGACGCCTTCTATGGCTACACCTTC.

This chain connects TRBV4-2 to TRBJ2-3; weak D call: TRBD2 (6 bases). V was trimmed by 0 bases and J by 4 bases, leaving 14 bases between them. Germline loops: CDR1 LGHNA, CDR2 YNFKEQ. This CDR3 region has 16 residues. This chain's CDR3 is CASSQDLGAGSDTQYF. CDR3 bases: TGTGCCAGCAGCCAAGATCTTGGTGCGGGATCAGATACGCAGTATTTT.

The chain joins TRBV11-2 to TRBJ2-2, with 7 bases matching TRBD1. The V segment lost 2 bases and the J segment 4 bases; nucleotides outside the gene matches: 7. Germline V gene data show CDR1 as SGHAT and CDR2 as FQNNGV. There are 16 residues in the CDR3. Here the CDR3 reads CASSLMGQSFTGELFF. Written as DNA, the CDR3 is TGTGCCAGCAGCTTAATGGGACAGTCTTTCACCGGGGAGCTGTTTTTT.

This clone was seen once. The chain couples TRBV18 to TRBJ1-1; D is unresolved. Trimming pared 5 bases from V and 3 bases from J, leaving 19 bases between. The CDR3 is made up of 16 amino acids. Germline V lookup: CDR1 KGHSH, CDR2 LQKENI. DNA for the CDR3: TGTGCCAGCTCAATCGACGCCTCAATTGGAGACACTGAAGCTTTCTTT. The encoded protein is CASSIDASIGDTEAFF.

This clone has more than one count but fewer than ten. V is TRBV4-3 and J is TRBJ2-7; D unclear. This CDR3 spans 13 amino acids. V shed 0 bases and J shed 5 bases, with 8 bases lying between them. Per the germline V gene, CDR1 is LGHNA and CDR2 is YSLEER. The CDR3 protein is CASSQDPTDEQYF. As DNA, the CDR3 is TGCGCCAGCAGCCAAGACCCCACGGACGAGCAGTACTTC.

The chain has TRBV7-4 and TRBJ1-6, with TRBD1 as a possible D gene (6 bases). CDR1 and CDR2 from the germline V gene are SGHVT and SQSDAQ. This CDR3 is 20 amino acids long. V was clipped by 1 base and J by 2 bases, with 21 bases between them. In DNA, the CDR3 is TGTGCCAGCAGCTTAGGACAGGAGATTTGGAAGTTCCCCTATAATTCACCCCTCCACTTT. Protein sequence: CASSLGQEIWKFPYNSPLHF.

The chain recombines TRBV27 with TRBJ2-5; a weak D match, TRBD2 (7 bases). The CDR3 has 14 residues. Looked up from germline, CDR1 is MNHEY and CDR2 is SMNVEV (reference sequence). Trimming removed 4 bases from V and 6 bases from J, with 15 bases in between. In nucleotides, the CDR3 is TGTGCCAGCAGTTACGGGGGGCCCATTCAGACCCAGTACTTC. It codes for CASSYGGPIQTQYF.

The genes are TRBV6-1 and TRBJ2-3; 10 bases are a match to TRBD2. J was trimmed by 7 bases and V by 0 bases; bases with no gene match: 10. This CDR3 spans 17 amino acids. CDR1 is MNHNS and CDR2 is SASEGT in the germline V gene. The CDR3 DNA reads TGTGCCAGCAGTGAAGCTCTCTGGGCTAGCGGGGGAAATACGCAGTATTTT. Translation gives CASSEALWASGGNTQYF.

V gene TRBV29-1 combines with J gene TRBJ2-1, with 9 bases identical to TRBD1. This CDR3 comprises 14 residues. The V gene's germline CDR1 is SQVTM and CDR2 ANQGSEA. The trim removed 7 bases at V and 0 bases at J, leaving 4 bases unmatched. CDR3 amino acids: CSDRGPSSYNEQFF. In DNA, the CDR3 is TGCAGCGACAGGGGGCCGAGCTCCTACAATGAGCAGTTCTTC.

The chain has TRBV24-1 and TRBJ2-2; no clear D gene. Looked up from germline, CDR1 is KGHDR and CDR2 is SFDVKD. This CDR3 comprises 12 residues. V was cut by 4 bases and J by 6 bases, with 5 bases left in between. The CDR3 protein is CATSESSGELFF. CDR3 DNA sequence: TGTGCCACCAGTGAATCTTCCGGGGAGCTGTTTTTT.

The chain is built from TRBV24-1 and TRBJ2-1, with 9 bases lining up with TRBD2. The CDR3 extends over 16 amino acids. Germline V gene sequence: CDR1 KGHDR, CDR2 SFDVKD. V lost 4 bases and J lost 6; bases outside the gene matches: 9. CDR3 amino acids: CATSDPGTSNPNEQFF. Here the CDR3 DNA reads TGTGCCACCAGTGACCCCGGGACTAGCAACCCCAATGAGCAGTTCTTC.

The chain uses TRBV24-1 and TRBJ2-3; TRBD1 matches at 7 bases. V dropped 2 bases and J dropped 2; count of bases not matched to a gene: 12. There are 18 residues in the CDR3. The germline gives CDR1 KGHDR, CDR2 SFDVKD. The CDR3 sequence is CATSDSLQGPLPTDTQYF. As DNA, the CDR3 is TGTGCCACCAGTGATTCCCTACAGGGGCCCCTGCCCACAGATACGCAGTATTTT.